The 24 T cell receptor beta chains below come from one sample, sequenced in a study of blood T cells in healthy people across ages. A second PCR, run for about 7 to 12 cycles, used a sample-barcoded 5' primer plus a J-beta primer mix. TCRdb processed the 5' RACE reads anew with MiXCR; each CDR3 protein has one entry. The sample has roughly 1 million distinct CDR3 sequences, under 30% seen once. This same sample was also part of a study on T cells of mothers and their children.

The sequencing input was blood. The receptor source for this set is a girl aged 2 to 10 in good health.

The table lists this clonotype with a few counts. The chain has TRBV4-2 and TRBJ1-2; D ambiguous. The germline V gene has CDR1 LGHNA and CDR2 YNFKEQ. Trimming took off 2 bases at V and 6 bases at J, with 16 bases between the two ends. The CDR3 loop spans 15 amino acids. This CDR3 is CASSQYLQSPDGYTF. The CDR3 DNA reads TGTGCCAGCAGCCAATATTTACAGAGCCCGGATGGCTACACCTTC.

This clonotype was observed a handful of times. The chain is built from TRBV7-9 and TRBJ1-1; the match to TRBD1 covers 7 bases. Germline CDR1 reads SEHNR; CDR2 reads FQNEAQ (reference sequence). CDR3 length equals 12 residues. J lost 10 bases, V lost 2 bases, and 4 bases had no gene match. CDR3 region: CASSLQGDRAFF. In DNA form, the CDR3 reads TGTGCCAGCAGCTTACAGGGGGACCGAGCTTTCTTT. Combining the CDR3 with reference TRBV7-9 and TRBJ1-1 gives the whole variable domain DTGVSQNPRHKITKRGQNVTFRCDPISEHNRLYWYRQTLGQGPEFLTYFQNEAQLEKSRLLSDRFSAERPKGSFSTLEIQRTEQGDSAMYLCASSLQGDRAFFGQGTRLTVV.

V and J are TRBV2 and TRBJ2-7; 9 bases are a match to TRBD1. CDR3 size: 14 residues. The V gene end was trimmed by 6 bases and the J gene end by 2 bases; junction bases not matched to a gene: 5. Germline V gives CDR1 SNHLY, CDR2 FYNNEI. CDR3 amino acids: CASRGQGRTYEQYF. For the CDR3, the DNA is TGTGCCAGCAGGGGACAGGGAAGGACCTACGAGCAGTACTTC.

The CDR3 DNA follows: TGTGCCAGTAGTATTTCCGGGACTACCAATGAGCAGTTCTTC. Protein: CASSISGTTNEQFF. J is TRBJ2-1 and V is TRBV19; 7 positions match TRBD2. The CDR3 runs 14 residues. Looked up from germline, CDR1 is LNHDA and CDR2 is SQIVND (reference sequence). Trimming took 3 bases from V and 6 from J; bases not matched to a gene: 5.

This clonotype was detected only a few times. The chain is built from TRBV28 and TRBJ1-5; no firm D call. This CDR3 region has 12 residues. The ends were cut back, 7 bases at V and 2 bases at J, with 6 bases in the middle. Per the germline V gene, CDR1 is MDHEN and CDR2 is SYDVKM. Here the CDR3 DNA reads TGTGCCAGCAACACAGGCAATCAGCCCCAGCATTTT. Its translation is CASNTGNQPQHF.

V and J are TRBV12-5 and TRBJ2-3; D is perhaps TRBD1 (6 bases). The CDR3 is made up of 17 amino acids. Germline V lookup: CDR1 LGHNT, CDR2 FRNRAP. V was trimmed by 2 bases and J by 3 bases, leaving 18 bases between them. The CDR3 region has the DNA TGTGCTAGTGGTTTGACCCCACCCGCGAGGGGGACAGATACGCAGTATTTT. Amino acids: CASGLTPPARGTDTQYF.

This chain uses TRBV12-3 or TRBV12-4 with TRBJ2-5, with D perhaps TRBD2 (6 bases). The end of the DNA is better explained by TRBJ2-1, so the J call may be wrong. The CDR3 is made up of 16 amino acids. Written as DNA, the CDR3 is TGTGCCAGCAGCCCGCGGGGTCGTGCAGTACGGCAGGAGCAGTTCTTC. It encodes CASSPRGRAVRQEQFF.

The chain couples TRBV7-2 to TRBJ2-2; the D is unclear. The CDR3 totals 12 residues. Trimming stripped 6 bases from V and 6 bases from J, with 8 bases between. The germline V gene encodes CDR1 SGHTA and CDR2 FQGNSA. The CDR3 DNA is TGTGCCAGCAGACTTATGTCCGGGGAGCTGTTTTTT. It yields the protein CASRLMSGELFF.

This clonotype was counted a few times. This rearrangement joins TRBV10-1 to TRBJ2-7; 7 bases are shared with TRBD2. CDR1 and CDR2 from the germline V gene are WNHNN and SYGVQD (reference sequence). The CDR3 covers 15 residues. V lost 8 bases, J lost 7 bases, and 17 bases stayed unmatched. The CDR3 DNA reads TGCGCCAGCTCCCCTACCGCCGGGACTAACAAAGAGCAGTACTTC. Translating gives CASSPTAGTNKEQYF.

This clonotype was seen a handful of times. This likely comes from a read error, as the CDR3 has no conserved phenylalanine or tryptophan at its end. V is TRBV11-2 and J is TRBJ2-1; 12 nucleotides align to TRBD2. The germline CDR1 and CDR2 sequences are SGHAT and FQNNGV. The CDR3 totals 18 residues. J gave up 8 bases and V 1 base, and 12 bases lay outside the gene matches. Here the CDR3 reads CASSLGASGGASADEQFL. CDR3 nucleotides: TGTGCCAGCAGCTTAGGGGCTAGCGGGGGGGCTTCTGCGGATGAGCAGTTCCTC.

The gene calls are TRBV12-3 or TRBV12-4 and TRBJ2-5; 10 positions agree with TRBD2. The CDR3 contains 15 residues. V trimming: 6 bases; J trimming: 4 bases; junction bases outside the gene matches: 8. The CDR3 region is CASSLAGVSGETQYF. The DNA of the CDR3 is TGTGCCAGCAGCCTAGCGGGAGTAAGCGGAGAGACCCAGTACTTC.

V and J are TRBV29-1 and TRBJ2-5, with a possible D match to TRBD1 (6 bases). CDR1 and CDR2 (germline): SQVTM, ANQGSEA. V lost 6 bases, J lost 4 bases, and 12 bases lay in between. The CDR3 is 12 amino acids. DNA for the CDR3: TGCAGCGTGCAGACAGGAGTAGAGACCCAGTACTTC. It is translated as CSVQTGVETQYF. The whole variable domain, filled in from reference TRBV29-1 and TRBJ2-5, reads SAVISQKPSRDICQRGTSLTIQCQVDSQVTMMFWYRQQPGQSLTLIATANQGSEATYESGFVIDKFPISRPNLTFSTLTVSNMSPEDSSIYLCSVQTGVETQYFGPGTRLLVL.

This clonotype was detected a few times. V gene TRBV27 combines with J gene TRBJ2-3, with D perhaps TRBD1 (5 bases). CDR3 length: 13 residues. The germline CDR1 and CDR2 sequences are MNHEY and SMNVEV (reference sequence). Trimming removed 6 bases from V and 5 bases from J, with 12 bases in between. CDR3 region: CASRPAGRDTQYF. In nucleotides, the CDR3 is TGTGCCAGCAGGCCAGCAGGGCGAGATACGCAGTATTTT.

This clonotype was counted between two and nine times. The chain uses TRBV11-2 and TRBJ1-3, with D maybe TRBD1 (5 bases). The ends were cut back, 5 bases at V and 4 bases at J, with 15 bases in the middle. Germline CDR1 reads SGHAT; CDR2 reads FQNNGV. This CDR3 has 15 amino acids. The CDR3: CASSPDRGAGNTIYF. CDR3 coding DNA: TGTGCCAGCAGCCCCGACAGAGGAGCCGGAAACACCATATATTTT. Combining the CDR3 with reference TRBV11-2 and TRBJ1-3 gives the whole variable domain EAGVAQSPRYKIIEKRQSVAFWCNPISGHATLYWYQQILGQGPKLLIQFQNNGVVDDSQLPKDRFSAERLKGVDSTLKIQPAKLEDSAVYLCASSPDRGAGNTIYFGEGSWLTVV.

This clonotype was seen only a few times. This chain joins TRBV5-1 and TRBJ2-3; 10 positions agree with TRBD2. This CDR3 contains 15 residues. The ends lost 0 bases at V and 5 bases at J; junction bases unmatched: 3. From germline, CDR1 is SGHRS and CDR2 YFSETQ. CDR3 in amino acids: CASSLASGSQDTQYF. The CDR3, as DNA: TGCGCCAGCAGCTTGGCTAGCGGGAGTCAAGATACGCAGTATTTT.

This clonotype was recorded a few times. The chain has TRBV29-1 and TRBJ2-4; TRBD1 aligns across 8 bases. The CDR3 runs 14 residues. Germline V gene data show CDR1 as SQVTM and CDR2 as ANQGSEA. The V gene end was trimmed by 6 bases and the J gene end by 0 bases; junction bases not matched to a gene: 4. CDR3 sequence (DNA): TGCAGCGTGAAAACAGGGGGAGCCAAAAACATTCAGTACTTC. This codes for CSVKTGGAKNIQYF.

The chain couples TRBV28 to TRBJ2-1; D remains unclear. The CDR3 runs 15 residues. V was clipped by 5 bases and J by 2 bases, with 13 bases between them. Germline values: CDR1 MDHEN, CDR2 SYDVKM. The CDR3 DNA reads TGTGCCAGCAGTCCCCAGACTGTCCCCTACAATGAGCAGTTCTTC. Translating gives CASSPQTVPYNEQFF.

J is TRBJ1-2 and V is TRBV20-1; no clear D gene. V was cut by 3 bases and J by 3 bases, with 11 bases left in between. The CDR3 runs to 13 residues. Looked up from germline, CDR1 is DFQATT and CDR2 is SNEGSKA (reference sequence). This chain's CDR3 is CSASGGNHYGYTF. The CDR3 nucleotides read TGCAGTGCTAGTGGCGGAAACCACTATGGCTACACCTTC.

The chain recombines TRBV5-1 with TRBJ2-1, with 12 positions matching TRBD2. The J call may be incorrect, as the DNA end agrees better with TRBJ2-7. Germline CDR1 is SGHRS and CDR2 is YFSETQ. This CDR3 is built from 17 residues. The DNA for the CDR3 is TGCGCCAGCAGCTTGGCCGCGCCTAGCGGGAGGGCCTACGAGCAGTACTTC. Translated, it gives CASSLAAPSGRAYEQYF.

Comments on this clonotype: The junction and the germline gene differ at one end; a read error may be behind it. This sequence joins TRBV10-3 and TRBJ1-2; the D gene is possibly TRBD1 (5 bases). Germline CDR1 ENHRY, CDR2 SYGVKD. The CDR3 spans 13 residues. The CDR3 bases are TGTGCCATCAGGGAGTTCGTCAGGGATGGCTACACCTTC. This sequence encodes CAIREFVRDGYTF.

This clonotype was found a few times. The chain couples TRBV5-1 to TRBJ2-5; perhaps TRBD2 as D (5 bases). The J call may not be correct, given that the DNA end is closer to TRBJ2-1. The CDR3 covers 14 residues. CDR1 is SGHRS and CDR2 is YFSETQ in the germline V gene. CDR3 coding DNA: TGCGCCAGCAGCTTTTCCGGGGATCACAATGAGCAGTTCTTC. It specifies CASSFSGDHNEQFF.

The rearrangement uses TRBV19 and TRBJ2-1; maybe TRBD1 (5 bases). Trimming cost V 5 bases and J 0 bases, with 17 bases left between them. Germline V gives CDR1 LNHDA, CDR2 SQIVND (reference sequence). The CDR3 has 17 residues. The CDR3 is CASSAVDTPVSYNEQFF. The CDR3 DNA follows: TGTGCCAGTAGTGCCGTGGACACGCCAGTCTCCTACAATGAGCAGTTCTTC.

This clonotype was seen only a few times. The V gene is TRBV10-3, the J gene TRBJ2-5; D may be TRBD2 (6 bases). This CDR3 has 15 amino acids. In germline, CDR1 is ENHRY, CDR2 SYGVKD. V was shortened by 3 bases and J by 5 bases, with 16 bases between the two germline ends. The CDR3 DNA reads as TGTGCCATCAGTGATAGCCCCGGAGGGGACGAGACCCAGTACTTC. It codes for CAISDSPGGDETQYF.

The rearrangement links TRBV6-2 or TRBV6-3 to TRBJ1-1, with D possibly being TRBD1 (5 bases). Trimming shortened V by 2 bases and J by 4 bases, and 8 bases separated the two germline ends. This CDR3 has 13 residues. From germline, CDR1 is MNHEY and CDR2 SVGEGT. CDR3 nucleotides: TGTGCCAGCAGTTACGGGGGGACCACTGAAGCTTTCTTT. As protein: CASSYGGTTEAFF.